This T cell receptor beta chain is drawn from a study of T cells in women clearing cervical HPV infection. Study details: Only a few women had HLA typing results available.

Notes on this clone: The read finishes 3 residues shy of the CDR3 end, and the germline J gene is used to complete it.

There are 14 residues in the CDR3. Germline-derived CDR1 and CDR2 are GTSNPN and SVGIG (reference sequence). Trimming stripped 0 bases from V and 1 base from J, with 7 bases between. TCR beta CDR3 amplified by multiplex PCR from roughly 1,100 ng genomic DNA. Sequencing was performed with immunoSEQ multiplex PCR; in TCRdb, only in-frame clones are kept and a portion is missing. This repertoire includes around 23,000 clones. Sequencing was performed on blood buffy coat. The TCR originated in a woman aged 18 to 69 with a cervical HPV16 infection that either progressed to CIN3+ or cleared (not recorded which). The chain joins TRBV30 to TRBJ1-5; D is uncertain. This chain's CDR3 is CAWSVSGSNQPQHF. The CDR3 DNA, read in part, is TGTGCCTGGAGTGTTTCCGGGAGCAATCAGCCC.